The 11 T cell receptor beta chains below were found in one sample sequenced in a study of post-analysis software for immune sequencing data. General study points: Included in a set of roughly five TRBV segments more frequent in patients than controls were TRBV5-6, TRBV5-1 and TRBV20-1.

TCR beta libraries were prepared from cDNA with unique molecular identifiers. TCRdb processed the PCR reads anew with MiXCR; each CDR3 protein has one entry. The data contain fewer than 850,000 distinct CDR3 sequences, about 27% of them singletons. These receptors lack a known antigen. Sequencing input: blood. The receptors were sampled from a girl aged 10 to 17 with multiple sclerosis.

This clonotype was picked up a small number of times. The chain joins TRBV24-1 to TRBJ2-1; D ambiguous. With 9 bases removed from V and 7 bases from J, the gap between germline ends came to 9 bases. Germline CDR1 is KGHDR and CDR2 is SFDVKD. CDR3 length equals 11 residues. The CDR3 coding sequence is TGTGCCACCCAGACCAGGAATGAGCAGTTCTTC. Protein product: CATQTRNEQFF.

The genes are TRBV20-1 and TRBJ1-2, with 7 bases lining up with TRBD1. V trimming: 3 bases; J trimming: 5 bases; junction bases outside the gene matches: 3. Germline V gives CDR1 DFQATT, CDR2 SNEGSKA (reference sequence). This CDR3 has 12 amino acids. CDR3 sequence: CSASPGGYGYTF. CDR3 bases: TGCAGTGCTAGCCCAGGGGGATATGGCTACACCTTC.

In this sample, this clonotype turned up many times. The chain combines TRBV7-2 with TRBJ1-5; D gene unclear. The CDR3 is made up of 14 amino acids. Germline V gene lookup returns CDR1 SGHTA and CDR2 FQGNSA. Trimming took off 6 bases at V and 0 bases at J, with 9 bases between the two ends. CDR3 sequence reads: CASSLTPSNQPQHF. The CDR3 DNA is TGTGCCAGCAGTCTTACACCTAGCAATCAGCCCCAGCATTTT.

This clonotype was seen only once. The rearrangement joins TRBV20-1 to TRBJ2-5, with D hard to call. The V and J ends lost 2 bases and 1 base respectively, with 5 bases between them. This CDR3 has 12 amino acids. Germline V lookup: CDR1 DFQATT, CDR2 SNEGSKA (reference sequence). DNA for the CDR3: TGCAGTGCTAGATACGGCCAAGAGACCCAGTACTTC. Amino acids: CSARYGQETQYF.

V gene TRBV29-1 combines with J gene TRBJ1-2, with no clear D. With 7 bases removed from V and 7 bases from J, the gap between germline ends came to 16 bases. This CDR3 comprises 12 residues. Germline CDR1 and CDR2: SQVTM and ANQGSEA. The CDR3 DNA is TGCAGCGCCGGGGAGATTAATGGTGGCTACACCTTC. It translates to CSAGEINGGYTF.

The chain has TRBV5-1 and TRBJ2-3; unclear D gene. The germline gives CDR1 SGHRS, CDR2 YFSETQ. The V end was cut by 3 bases, the J end by 2 bases, with 10 bases between. The CDR3 has 14 residues. CDR3 region: CASSSDGDTDTQYF. The CDR3 DNA sequence: TGCGCCAGCAGCTCGGACGGAGACACAGATACGCAGTATTTT.

The chain recombines TRBV7-2 with TRBJ2-3; the match to TRBD2 covers 8 bases. With V trimmed by 4 bases and J by 2 bases, 11 bases remained unmatched. Germline CDR1 reads SGHTA; CDR2 reads FQGNSA. This CDR3 comprises 17 residues. The CDR3 spells CASSSPIGGGSTDTQYF. The DNA for the CDR3 is TGTGCCAGCAGCTCACCAATAGGCGGGGGGTCCACAGATACGCAGTATTTT.

The J gene is TRBJ1-1, the V gene TRBV20-1, with TRBD1 as a possible D gene (6 bases). V was cut by 5 bases and J by 4 bases, with 11 bases left in between. This CDR3 contains 12 residues. Germline loops: CDR1 DFQATT, CDR2 SNEGSKA (reference sequence). CDR3 amino acids: CSAGGLSTEAFF. The CDR3 coding sequence is TGCAGTGCTGGGGGGCTGAGCACTGAAGCTTTCTTT.

The rearrangement uses TRBV20-1 and TRBJ2-1, with 8 bases aligning to TRBD2. The closer fit of TRBJ2-7 to the DNA end suggests the J call may be wrong. The CDR3 contains 16 residues. Germline V gene lookup returns CDR1 DFQATT and CDR2 SNEGSKA (reference sequence). The DNA for the CDR3 is TGCAGTGCTAGTATCGTCCGGACTAGCAGCTACAATGAGCAGTACTTC. This gives the protein CSASIVRTSSYNEQYF.

This clonotype was seen a few times. J is TRBJ2-7 and V is TRBV27; D gene uncertain. Per germline, CDR1 MNHEY and CDR2 SMNVEV (reference sequence). Between the trimmed V and J ends, which lost 6 bases and 3 bases, there was a span of 21 bases. The CDR3 length is 16 residues. In nucleotides, the CDR3 is TGTGCCAGCAGCCCCACCCCTCCGGGCGTAAGCTACGAGCAGTACTTC. Its protein is CASSPTPPGVSYEQYF.

V usage is TRBV2 and J usage is TRBJ2-5; TRBD2 aligns across 10 bases. This CDR3 contains 16 residues. V shed 7 bases, J shed 5 bases, and the junction held 13 bases outside the gene matches. CDR1 and CDR2 (germline): SNHLY, FYNNEI. The CDR3 coding sequence is TGTGCCAGCATTGGGTCCCAGCGGGGGGGCTGGGAGACCCAGTACTTC. Its protein is CASIGSQRGGWETQYF.